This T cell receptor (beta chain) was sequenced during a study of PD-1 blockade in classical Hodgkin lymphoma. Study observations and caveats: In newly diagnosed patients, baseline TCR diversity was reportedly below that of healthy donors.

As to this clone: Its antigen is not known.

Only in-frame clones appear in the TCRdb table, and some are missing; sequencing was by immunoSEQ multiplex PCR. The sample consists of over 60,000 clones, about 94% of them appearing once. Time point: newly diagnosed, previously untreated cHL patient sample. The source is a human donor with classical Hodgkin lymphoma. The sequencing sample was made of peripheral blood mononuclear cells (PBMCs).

The CDR3 reads CASGFTRPGTTASTDTQYF. CDR3 DNA: TGTGCTAGTGGTTTTACGAGACCCGGGACAACCGCTAGCACAGATACGCAGTATTTT. V and J are TRBV12-5 and TRBJ2-3; a weak D match, TRBD1 (6 bases). The germline gives CDR1 LGHNT, CDR2 FRNRAP. The V end lost 3 bases, the J end lost 0 bases, and 22 bases lay between the germline ends. CDR3 size: 19 residues.